This T cell receptor beta chain was found in a study of blood T cell repertoires in COVID-19. Study overall: Samples taken during acute and convalescent COVID-19 were collected in the United States, Italy and Spain. T cells, B-cell-depleted T cells, or PBMCs supplied cDNA or gDNA.

Trimming took 6 bases from V and 1 from J; bases not matched to a gene: 5. CDR1 and CDR2 from the germline V gene are ENHRY and SYGVKD. This CDR3 has 16 amino acids. Original methodology: Quantification of nucleated cells was approximated via reference gene primer amplification. Sequencing was performed with immunoSEQ multiplex PCR; in TCRdb, only in-frame clones are kept and a portion is missing. That table supplies the V and J calls and clone size; D and trimming were determined from the DNA. The data contain approximately 120,000 clones, around 80% of them singletons. V gene TRBV10-3 combines with J gene TRBJ2-1; 11 bases are shared with TRBD2. The receptor's source is a woman older than 75 with active or convalescent COVID-19. The source material was peripheral blood. CDR3 region: CAIRPSSGRSYNEQFF. CDR3 nucleotide sequence: TGTGCCATCAGGCCCTCTAGCGGGAGGTCCTACAATGAGCAGTTCTTC.